Each of the 28 T cell receptor beta chains below was sequenced from the same sample in a study of OX40 agonist ivuxolimab in advanced cancers. Data came from immunoSEQ multiplex PCR; TCRdb stores just in-frame clones and leaves some out. The repertoire holds 45,000 to 60,000 clones, with approximately 90% as singletons. The starting material was CD4+ or CD8+ T cells sorted from blood, obtained in a trial of the OX40 agonist ivuxolimab. The origin of the receptors is an adult with an advanced solid tumor such as melanoma, head and neck, liver or kidney cancer.

This chain connects TRBV4-1 to TRBJ2-3; 12 nucleotides agree with TRBD2. This CDR3 has 17 residues. Germline assignment: CDR1 MGHRA and CDR2 YSYEKL. The V segment lost 1 base and the J segment 11 bases; nucleotides outside the gene matches: 13. The CDR3 DNA is TGCGCCAGCAGCCAAGGACAAGGGCTAGCGGGAGGGCCGAAGCAGTATTTT. This sequence encodes CASSQGQGLAGGPKQYF.

The table lists this clone with a count of one. The chain carries TRBV5-1 and TRBJ2-3; D remains ambiguous. Germline assignment: CDR1 SGHRS and CDR2 YFSETQ. The CDR3 totals 14 residues. V lost 0 bases and J lost 4, with 9 bases in between. The CDR3 loop reads CASSLGLFPDTQYF. The CDR3 region has the DNA TGCGCCAGCAGCTTGGGACTTTTTCCAGATACGCAGTATTTT.

CDR3 protein: CASSDTGSAYEQYF. The CDR3 nucleotides read TGTGCCAGCAGTGATACAGGGAGCGCCTACGAGCAGTACTTC. This sequence joins TRBV2 and TRBJ2-7, with D possibly matching TRBD1 (6 bases). CDR1 is SNHLY and CDR2 is FYNNEI in the germline V gene. The CDR3 has 14 amino acids. V was trimmed by 3 bases and J by 2 bases, leaving 11 bases between them.

V is TRBV19 and J is TRBJ2-5; 8 nucleotides agree with TRBD2. The CDR3 runs 14 residues. Trimming cost V 4 bases and J 3 bases; bases outside gene matches: 4. Germline-derived CDR1 and CDR2 are LNHDA and SQIVND (reference sequence). The CDR3 here is CASSSGSGEETQYF. The CDR3 coding sequence is TGTGCCAGTAGTAGTGGTAGCGGGGAAGAGACCCAGTACTTC.

The V gene is TRBV28, the J gene TRBJ2-3, with 16 bases fitting TRBD2. The CDR3 runs 19 residues. The germline V gene has CDR1 MDHEN and CDR2 SYDVKM. V shed 6 bases and J 0 bases; nucleotides not matched to a gene: 9. This chain's CDR3 is CASSDPGLAGGLSTDTQYF. CDR3 in DNA: TGTGCCAGCAGCGACCCGGGACTAGCGGGAGGGTTAAGCACAGATACGCAGTATTTT.

The chain links TRBV4-3 to TRBJ2-7; 9 positions agree with TRBD1. The V and J ends lost 5 bases and 4 bases, in that order; junction bases with no gene match: 6. Germline CDR1 LGHNA, CDR2 YSLEER. CDR3 length equals 14 residues. The chain's CDR3 is CASSTGTGRYEQYF. The CDR3 coding sequence is TGCGCCAGCAGCACCGGGACAGGGAGATACGAGCAGTACTTC.

For the CDR3, the DNA is TGTGCCAGCAGTTACGTTGGGGGGCTGAATTCACCCCTCCACTTT. As protein: CASSYVGGLNSPLHF. This rearrangement joins TRBV6-5 to TRBJ1-6; TRBD1 is a possible D gene (6 bases). Trimming took off 2 bases at V and 7 bases at J, with 12 bases between the two ends. There are 15 residues in the CDR3. Germline assignment: CDR1 MNHEY and CDR2 SVGAGI.

The chain is built from TRBV18 and TRBJ1-4, with a tentative D call TRBD1 (5 bases). This CDR3 has 16 residues. The V end was cut by 4 bases, the J end by 7 bases, with 19 bases between. CDR1 is KGHSH, CDR2 LQKENI, per germline. CDR3 nucleotides: TGTGCCAGCTCACTAATCGCGGGACGAGTTGCTGAAAAACTGTTTTTT. It translates to CASSLIAGRVAEKLFF.

CDR3: CASSYSGVPYEQYF. As DNA, the CDR3 is TGTGCCAGCAGTTACTCGGGGGTTCCCTACGAGCAGTACTTC. The chain combines TRBV6-6 with TRBJ2-7; either TRBD1 or TRBD2 may fit D (5 bases each). With 0 bases removed from V and 2 bases from J, the gap between germline ends came to 8 bases. Germline values: CDR1 MNHNY, CDR2 SVGAGI (reference sequence). CDR3 length: 14 residues.

The chain has TRBV4-1 and TRBJ2-5; D is unresolved. The V gene lost 2 bases and the J gene lost 6 bases, with 10 bases spanning the gap. This CDR3 spans 13 amino acids. Germline loops: CDR1 MGHRA, CDR2 YSYEKL. CDR3 region: CASSQLLVQTQYF. The CDR3 nucleotides read TGCGCCAGCAGCCAATTGCTAGTGCAGACCCAGTACTTC.

The chain joins TRBV5-4 to TRBJ1-4; a weak D match, TRBD1 (6 bases). The germline V and J ends were trimmed by 2 bases and 4 bases, with 12 bases remaining between them. The CDR3 has 15 amino acids. Per the germline V gene, CDR1 is SGHNT and CDR2 is YYREEE (reference sequence). In DNA, the CDR3 is TGTGCCAGCAGCTTACAGGGAGAACTTAATGAAAAACTGTTTTTT. Translation: CASSLQGELNEKLFF. Full variable domain (rest looked up from reference TRBV5-4 and TRBJ1-4): ETGVTQSPTHLIKTRGQQVTLRCSSQSGHNTVSWYQQALGQGPQFIFQYYREEENGRGNFPPRFSGLQFPNYSSELNVNALELDDSALYLCASSLQGELNEKLFFGSGTQLSVL.

V usage is TRBV27 and J usage is TRBJ2-3; D ambiguous. The CDR3 has 14 residues. Deletions cut 3 bases from V and 0 bases from J, with 7 bases between. CDR1 is MNHEY, CDR2 SMNVEV, per germline (reference sequence). CDR3 loop: CASSLGLSTDTQYF. CDR3 bases: TGTGCCAGCAGTTTGGGTTTAAGCACAGATACGCAGTATTTT.

The sample holds one count of this clone. J is TRBJ1-2 and V is TRBV28, with D possibly being TRBD1 (5 bases). CDR3 length: 16 amino acids. CDR1 and CDR2 from the germline V gene are MDHEN and SYDVKM. V dropped 1 base and J dropped 8 bases, with 20 bases sitting between them. CDR3: CASSLFWGRASPGYTF. DNA of the CDR3: TGTGCCAGCAGTTTATTTTGGGGCAGGGCGTCACCAGGCTACACCTTC.

The chain combines TRBV7-3 with TRBJ2-7; D unresolved. The CDR3 runs to 12 residues. The ends were cut back, 2 bases at V and 6 bases at J, with 8 bases in the middle. The V gene's germline CDR1 is SGHTA and CDR2 FQGTGA. The CDR3 DNA follows: TGTGCCAGCAGCTTAGCGGACCGCGAGCAGTACTTC. It encodes CASSLADREQYF.

The chain recombines TRBV5-1 with TRBJ2-5, with D possibly matching TRBD1 (5 bases). The V end was cut by 0 bases, the J end by 2 bases, with 11 bases between. The CDR3 is 15 residues long. Germline V gives CDR1 SGHRS, CDR2 YFSETQ. Here the CDR3 reads CASSLGYGQQETQYF. CDR3 in DNA: TGCGCCAGCAGCTTGGGGTACGGACAACAAGAGACCCAGTACTTC. Full variable domain (outside the CDR3, taken from reference TRBV5-1 and TRBJ2-5): KAGVTQTPRYLIKTRGQQVTLSCSPISGHRSVSWYQQTPGQGLQFLFEYFSETQRNKGNFPGRFSGRQFSNSRSEMNVSTLELGDSALYLCASSLGYGQQETQYFGPGTRLLVL.

This chain links TRBV6-5 with TRBJ1-1; 7 nucleotides align to TRBD1. Unmatched junction bases numbered 8, after V lost 7 bases and J lost 0 bases. CDR3 length: 15 amino acids. Per germline, CDR1 MNHEY and CDR2 SVGAGI. CDR3 sequence reads: CASKGSTGLNTEAFF. DNA for the CDR3: TGTGCCAGCAAGGGGTCGACAGGGCTGAACACTGAAGCTTTCTTT.

The rearrangement uses TRBV7-2 and TRBJ1-6, with TRBD1 matching 9 bases. The CDR3 consists of 14 residues. The V and J ends lost 5 bases and 7 bases, in that order; junction bases with no gene match: 3. Per the germline V gene, CDR1 is SGHTA and CDR2 is FQGNSA. The CDR3 coding sequence is TGTGCCAGCAGCCCGGACAGGGGAAATTCACCCCTCCACTTT. Amino acids: CASSPDRGNSPLHF.

The chain recombines TRBV7-8 with TRBJ1-1; D is undetermined. The germline CDR1 and CDR2 sequences are SGHVS and FQNEAQ. Trimming left V 4 bases short and J 5 bases short, with 11 bases between. This CDR3 is 13 amino acids long. The CDR3 loop reads CASSSLSGTEAFF. The DNA of the CDR3 is TGTGCCAGCAGCTCCTTATCGGGGACTGAAGCTTTCTTT.

This clone is a singleton in its sample. The chain is built from TRBV7-9 and TRBJ1-5; 8 bases align to TRBD1. V shed 2 bases, J shed 3 bases, and the junction held 3 bases outside the gene matches. The CDR3 is made up of 15 amino acids. Germline V gene lookup returns CDR1 SEHNR and CDR2 FQNEAQ (reference sequence). In nucleotides, the CDR3 is TGTGCCAGCAGCTTAACGGACAGGGACAATCAGCCCCAGCATTTT. This translates into CASSLTDRDNQPQHF.

This chain joins TRBV5-4 and TRBJ1-2; the D gene is possibly TRBD1 (6 bases). Trimming removed 2 bases from V and 6 bases from J, with 14 bases in between. CDR3 length equals 14 residues. From germline, CDR1 is SGHNT and CDR2 YYREEE (reference sequence). The CDR3 DNA follows: TGTGCCAGCAGCTTAGTACGGGGGGCCAATGGCTACACCTTC. Its translation is CASSLVRGANGYTF.

V gene TRBV28 combines with J gene TRBJ2-2; TRBD1 matches at 11 bases. Looked up from germline, CDR1 is MDHEN and CDR2 is SYDVKM. This CDR3 contains 14 residues. The trim removed 6 bases at V and 7 bases at J, leaving 4 bases unmatched. DNA for the CDR3: TGTGCCAGCAGAGGACAGGGGGCAGGCGGGGAGCTGTTTTTT. Amino acid sequence: CASRGQGAGGELFF.

The chain uses TRBV5-1 and TRBJ2-7; no clear D. V was clipped by 2 bases and J by 6 bases, with 18 bases between them. Germline CDR1 reads SGHRS; CDR2 reads YFSETQ. This CDR3 is 15 amino acids long. In nucleotides, the CDR3 is TGCGCCAGCAGCTTTGGAGACTCTAATTCTTTCGAGCAGTACTTC. The encoded protein is CASSFGDSNSFEQYF. Based on the CDR3 plus reference TRBV5-1 and TRBJ2-7, the full variable domain is KAGVTQTPRYLIKTRGQQVTLSCSPISGHRSVSWYQQTPGQGLQFLFEYFSETQRNKGNFPGRFSGRQFSNSRSEMNVSTLELGDSALYLCASSFGDSNSFEQYFGPGTRLTVT.

The V and J genes are TRBV5-1 and TRBJ2-1; 9 bases map to TRBD2. CDR1 and CDR2 (germline): SGHRS, YFSETQ. The CDR3 totals 16 residues. The V gene end was trimmed by 7 bases and the J gene end by 4 bases; junction bases not matched to a gene: 12. The DNA for the CDR3 is TGCGCCAGCCGGAATTTAGCGGGAGTCGGGTACAATGAGCAGTTCTTC. Its protein product is CASRNLAGVGYNEQFF.

The CDR3, as DNA: TGCGCCAGCAGCCTGGCAAGTAGCGGGACGCTCCCCAGCTCAGATACGCAGTATTTT. This codes for CASSLASSGTLPSSDTQYF. V gene TRBV4-1 combines with J gene TRBJ2-3; 8 positions agree with TRBD2. The germline CDR1 and CDR2 sequences are MGHRA and YSYEKL. The CDR3 extends over 19 amino acids. V lost 4 bases, J lost 4 bases, and 19 bases stayed unmatched.

The V call is TRBV27, the J call TRBJ1-1; 8 bases fit TRBD1. The germline gives CDR1 MNHEY, CDR2 SMNVEV (reference sequence). The CDR3 has 15 residues. Germline trimming cut 3 bases from V and 1 base from J; bases unmatched to any gene: 4. The CDR3 region is CASSFWGQANTEAFF. DNA of the CDR3: TGTGCCAGCAGTTTTTGGGGACAGGCGAACACTGAAGCTTTCTTT.

This chain joins TRBV7-2 and TRBJ1-4; the match to TRBD1 covers 7 bases. Germline CDR1 reads SGHTA; CDR2 reads FQGNSA. This CDR3 contains 14 residues. The ends lost 6 bases at V and 2 bases at J; junction bases unmatched: 3. The CDR3 loop reads CASRPTGTNEKLFF. The CDR3 nucleotides read TGTGCCAGCAGACCGACAGGGACTAATGAAAAACTGTTTTTT.

The V gene is TRBV18, the J gene TRBJ1-4, with TRBD1 matching over 7 bases. Germline V gene sequence: CDR1 KGHSH, CDR2 LQKENI. The V segment lost 6 bases and the J segment 5 bases; nucleotides outside the gene matches: 9. CDR3 length: 15 amino acids. DNA of the CDR3: TGTGCCAGCTCTCAAAACAGGGGCCTGAATGAAAAACTGTTTTTT. Encoded protein: CASSQNRGLNEKLFF.

This chain joins TRBV28 and TRBJ1-1, with D uncertain. The V and J ends lost 5 bases and 5 bases respectively, with 12 bases between them. Germline V gene lookup returns CDR1 MDHEN and CDR2 SYDVKM. The CDR3 covers 13 residues. The CDR3 spells CASSLRIGTEAFF. The CDR3 nucleotides are TGTGCCAGCAGTCTACGGATCGGAACTGAAGCTTTCTTT.